This T cell receptor beta chain was identified in a study of T-cell reconstitution after alpha-beta-depleted transplantation in children. Unique molecular identifiers were used to barcode this TCRbeta library. TCRdb reprocessed the PCR reads with MiXCR, giving one entry per CDR3 protein. The sample consists of about 610,000 distinct CDR3 sequences, approximately 10% of them appearing once. CDR1 and CDR2 (germline): SQVTM, ANQGSEA. The CDR3 has 14 residues. Germline trimming cut 6 bases from V and 10 bases from J; bases unmatched to any gene: 13. The rearrangement joins TRBV29-1 to TRBJ2-1; 9 bases are a match to TRBD2. This specimen was PBMCs from the stem cell graft donor, taken from the stem cell graft. The clonotype was recovered from a human donor who donated a stem cell graft to a child with acute myeloid leukemia. CDR3 sequence reads: CSVPRAGGSREQFF. The CDR3 DNA reads as TGCAGCGTCCCACGAGCGGGAGGATCCCGGGAGCAGTTCTTC.